Detailed here is one T cell receptor beta chain. Its antigen is not identified. This entry comes from a study of T cells expressing NK-cell markers. Study-wide background: The study drew TCR beta repertoires from sorted CD3+CD56+NKG2C+, CD3+CD56+NKG2C- and CD3+CD56-NKG2C+ T cells.

Germline V gene lookup returns CDR1 LGHNT and CDR2 FRNRAP. The CDR3 consists of 11 residues. 5'RACE template switching with UMIs produced the TCR beta cDNA. Reanalyzing the 5' RACE reads, TCRdb keeps one entry per CDR3 protein, without DNA. This listing includes under 600,000 distinct CDR3 sequences. The study, taken as a whole, reports: Expanded clones of NKG2C+ T cells had an unclear HCMV specificity.

The chain joins TRBV12-5 to TRBJ2-1. The sample taken for sequencing was blood T cells: a sorted CD56 or NKG2C T cell subset, CD4+ or CD8+ T cells, or bulk PBMC T cells (not recorded which). The receptor was derived from a woman between 45 and 60 years old in good health. Here the CDR3 reads CASGLRYEQFF.